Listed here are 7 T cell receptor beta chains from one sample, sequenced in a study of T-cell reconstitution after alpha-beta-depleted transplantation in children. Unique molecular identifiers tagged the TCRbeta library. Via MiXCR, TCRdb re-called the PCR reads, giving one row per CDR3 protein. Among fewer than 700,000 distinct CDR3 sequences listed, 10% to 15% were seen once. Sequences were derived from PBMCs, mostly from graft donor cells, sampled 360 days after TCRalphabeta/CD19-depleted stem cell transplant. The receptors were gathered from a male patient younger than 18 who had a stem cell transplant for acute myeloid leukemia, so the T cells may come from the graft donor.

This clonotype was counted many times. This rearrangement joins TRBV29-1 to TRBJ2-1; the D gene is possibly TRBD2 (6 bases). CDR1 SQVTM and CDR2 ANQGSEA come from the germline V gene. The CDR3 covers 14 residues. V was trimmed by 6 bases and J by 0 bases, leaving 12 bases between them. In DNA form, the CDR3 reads TGCAGCGTGCCGGGGGAGAGCTCCTACAATGAGCAGTTCTTC. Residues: CSVPGESSYNEQFF.

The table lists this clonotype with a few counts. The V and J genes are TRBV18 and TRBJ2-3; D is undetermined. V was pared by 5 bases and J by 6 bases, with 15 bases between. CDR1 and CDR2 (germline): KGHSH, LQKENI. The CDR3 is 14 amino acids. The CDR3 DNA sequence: TGTGCCAGCTCAGAGCGAAAAAGAGCTGATACGCAGTATTTT. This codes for CASSERKRADTQYF.

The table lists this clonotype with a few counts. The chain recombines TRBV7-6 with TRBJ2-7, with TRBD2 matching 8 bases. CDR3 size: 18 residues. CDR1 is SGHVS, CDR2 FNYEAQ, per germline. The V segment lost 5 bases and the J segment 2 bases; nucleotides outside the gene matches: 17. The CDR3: CASSLPGGGSGTPYEQYF. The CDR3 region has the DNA TGTGCCAGCAGCCTCCCGGGAGGGGGTAGCGGGACCCCCTACGAGCAGTACTTC.

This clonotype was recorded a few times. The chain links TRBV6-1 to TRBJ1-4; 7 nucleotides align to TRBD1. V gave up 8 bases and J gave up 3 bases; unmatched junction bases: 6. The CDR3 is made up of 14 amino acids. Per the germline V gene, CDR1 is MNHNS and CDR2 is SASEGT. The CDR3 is CASRTGTANEKLFF. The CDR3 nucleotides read TGTGCCAGCCGAACCGGGACAGCTAATGAAAAACTGTTTTTT.

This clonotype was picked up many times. The CDR3 here is CASSYLQRGTQYF. CDR3 DNA sequence: TGTGCCAGCAGTTACCTCCAGCGGGGGACCCAGTACTTC. This rearrangement joins TRBV6-2 or TRBV6-3 to TRBJ2-5; 7 positions match TRBD2. After removal of 2 bases from V and 7 bases from J, the junction contained 4 bases not matched to a gene. Germline V gene sequence: CDR1 MNHEY, CDR2 SVGEGT. CDR3 length equals 13 residues.

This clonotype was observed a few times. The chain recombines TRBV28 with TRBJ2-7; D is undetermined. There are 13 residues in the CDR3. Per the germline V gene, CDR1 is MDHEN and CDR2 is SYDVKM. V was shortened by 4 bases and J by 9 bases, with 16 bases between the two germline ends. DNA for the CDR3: TGTGCCAGCAGTTCCCTCGGGCCCTCCGGGCAGTACTTC. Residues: CASSSLGPSGQYF.

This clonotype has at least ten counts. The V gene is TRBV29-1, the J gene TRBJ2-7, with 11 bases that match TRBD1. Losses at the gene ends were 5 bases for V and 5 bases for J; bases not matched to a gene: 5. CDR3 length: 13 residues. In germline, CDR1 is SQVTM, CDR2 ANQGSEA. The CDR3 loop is CSVSGQGAHEQYF. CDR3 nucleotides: TGCAGCGTTAGCGGACAGGGGGCCCACGAGCAGTACTTC.